The clone carrying this TCR beta chain was recorded once. The data originate from a study of technical replicates of blood from a handful of donors. Measured with immunoSEQ multiplex PCR; TCRdb has only the in-frame clones, and not every one. The sample consists of about 61,000 clones, approximately 87% of them appearing once. The CDR3 is 13 residues long. Germline lookup yields CDR1 LNHDA and CDR2 SQIVND (reference sequence). V was trimmed by 7 bases and J by 3 bases, leaving 11 bases between them. Sequencing was carried out using PBMCs. The V gene is TRBV19, the J gene TRBJ2-3, with TRBD1 as a possible D gene (5 bases). This clonotype was obtained from a human donor in good health. Some clones in this sample may be carry-over from other donors' samples. CDR3 sequence (DNA): TGTGCCAGTAAGGGGATCGGGACAGATACGCAGTATTTT. This translates into CASKGIGTDTQYF.